This TCR beta chain was documented in a study of shared clonotypes between healthy human individuals. Repertoires were generated with immunoSEQ multiplex PCR, while TCRdb's copy carries only in-frame clones and drops some. Among roughly 570,000 clones listed, 98% were seen once. This CDR3 has 16 amino acids. From germline, CDR1 is MNHNY and CDR2 SVGAGI (reference sequence). Deletions cut 0 bases from V and 2 bases from J, with 12 bases between. CD45RO-negative CD8 cells positively selected for CCR7 made up the naive population, which excluded terminally differentiated effector memory CD45RA+ cells. Study-level points and caveats: Memory subsets generally showed lower estimated richness than naive subsets. Rarefaction exposed incomplete sorted-subset sequencing despite large depth.

Note on this clone: The antigen is not known.

Sequencing was carried out using naive CD8+ T cells sorted from blood. The clonotype comes from a young man in good health. The rearrangement joins TRBV6-6 to TRBJ2-3; a possible D gene is TRBD2 (5 bases). The CDR3 sequence is CASSYSGPEDTDTQYF. CDR3 nucleotides: TGTGCCAGCAGTTACTCCGGACCGGAGGACACAGATACGCAGTATTTT.